The rows below give T cell receptor beta chains drawn from one sample of a study of T cell repertoires in cytomegalovirus infection. TCRdb re-called the reads with MiXCR, one entry per CDR3 protein. Of a few hundred thousand distinct CDR3 sequences in the sample, about 13% are singletons; the top ten hold about 10%. Sequenced: PBMCs. These receptor sequences come from a human donor in good health (CMV status not recorded). Some clones in this sample may be carry-over from other donors' samples. Both conserved end residues are part of each CDR3. A D gene is named only where the DNA matches it firmly. A clone size is listed for some rows: how often the clone was seen (once, few, many), or a class if it is expanded.

abundance	v_gene	j_gene	d_gene	CDR3aa	CDR3nt
many	TRBV5-5	TRBJ2-5	.	CASSLLQSQETQYF	TGTGCCAGCAGCTTGCTTCAGAGTCAAGAGACCCAGTACTTC
.	TRBV19	TRBJ2-2	TRBD2	CASSTGLAGGSGELFF	TGTGCCAGTAGTACAGGACTAGCGGGAGGATCCGGGGAGCTGTTTTTT
.	TRBV7-8	TRBJ1-4	.	CASSILGIAGRRTNEKLFF	TGTGCCAGCAGCATACTAGGGATCGCCGGACGGAGGACTAATGAAAAACTGTTTTTT
.	TRBV28	TRBJ2-1	.	CASRPTVHNEQFF	TGTGCCAGCAGACCGACAGTTCACAATGAGCAGTTCTTC
few	TRBV7-9	TRBJ2-2	TRBD2	CASSFREGANTGELFF	TGTGCCAGCAGCTTCCGGGAGGGGGCGAACACCGGGGAGCTGTTTTTT
many	TRBV6-1	TRBJ2-7	.	CASSHGGPYEQYF	TGTGCCAGCAGCCACGGGGGGCCCTACGAGCAGTACTTC
many	TRBV7-6	TRBJ1-2	.	CASSSSFGEGYTF	TGTGCCAGCAGCTCGTCCTTTGGGGAGGGCTACACCTTC
.	TRBV2	TRBJ1-1	TRBD1	CASSATGGPTEAFF	TGTGCCAGCAGTGCTACAGGGGGCCCGACTGAAGCTTTCTTT
many	TRBV7-8	TRBJ1-2	.	CASRNTTLTNYGYTF	TGTGCCAGCAGAAATACGACTTTAACTAACTATGGCTACACCTTC
few	TRBV28	TRBJ1-5	.	CASSRLKQPQHF	TGTGCCAGCAGTCGCCTGAAACAGCCCCAGCATTTT
few	TRBV5-4	TRBJ1-2	TRBD1	CASTRDRDSYGYTF	TGTGCCAGCACCCGCGACAGGGACTCCTATGGCTACACCTTC
many	TRBV7-2	TRBJ1-2	.	CASSSYGADYGYTF	TGTGCCAGCAGCTCCTACGGGGCAGACTATGGCTACACCTTC
.	TRBV28	TRBJ1-4	.	CASSRAGEGEKLFF	TGTGCCAGCAGTCGCGCGGGGGAAGGTGAAAAACTGTTTTTT
few	TRBV19	TRBJ1-1	.	CASSMTRGGTNTEAFF	TGTGCCAGTAGTATGACACGTGGCGGGACGAACACTGAAGCTTTCTTT
.	TRBV28	TRBJ2-1	.	CASSFPRLGEQFF	TGTGCCAGCAGTTTTCCCAGGCTGGGTGAGCAGTTCTTC
few	TRBV10-3	TRBJ1-1	.	CAISKQEVGTEAFF	TGTGCCATCAGTAAACAGGAGGTTGGCACTGAAGCTTTCTTT
many	TRBV7-6	TRBJ2-2	.	CASSLAQSGGELFF	TGTGCCAGCAGCTTAGCGCAGAGCGGCGGGGAGCTGTTTTTT
few	TRBV18	TRBJ2-3	.	CASSPSAQQGDTQYF	TGTGCCAGCTCACCATCGGCCCAGCAGGGAGATACGCAGTATTTT
few	TRBV7-2	TRBJ1-1	TRBD1	CASSKTGGGFGTEAFF	TGTGCCAGCAGCAAAACAGGGGGCGGGTTTGGCACTGAAGCTTTCTTT
many	TRBV11-2	TRBJ1-4	.	CASTRDVSPNEKLFF	TGTGCCAGCACCCGGGACGTTTCACCTAATGAAAAACTGTTTTTT
many	TRBV28	TRBJ2-7	TRBD2	CASTKLAAGSYEQYF	TGTGCCAGCACCAAGCTAGCGGCGGGCTCCTACGAGCAGTACTTC
once	TRBV4-3	TRBJ2-4	.	CASSQVAGIQNIQYF	TGCGCCAGCAGCCAAGTAGCAGGGATACAAAACATTCAGTACTTC
many	TRBV7-9	TRBJ2-5	.	CASSLPTREQETQYF	TGTGCCAGCAGCCTCCCCACGCGGGAACAAGAGACCCAGTACTTC
.	TRBV5-5	TRBJ2-3	.	CASSLNPRADTQYF	TGTGCCAGCAGCTTGAATCCGCGGGCGGATACGCAGTATTTT
few	TRBV20-1	TRBJ1-1	.	CSVYSGNENTEAFF	TGCAGTGTCTACTCCGGAAACGAGAACACTGAAGCTTTCTTT
many	TRBV7-9	TRBJ2-5	TRBD2	CASSGVLAGEETQYF	TGTGCCAGCAGCGGTGTGTTAGCGGGGGAGGAGACCCAGTACTTC
.	TRBV28	TRBJ2-5	.	CASSPGGWQETQYF	TGTGCCAGCAGTCCAGGAGGTTGGCAAGAGACCCAGTACTTC
many	TRBV7-8	TRBJ1-5	.	CASSPRTLGRNQPQHF	TGTGCCAGCAGCCCCAGGACACTCGGACGCAATCAGCCCCAGCATTTT
few	TRBV27	TRBJ1-5	.	CASSSRQTNQPQHF	TGTGCCAGCAGTTCGAGACAGACCAATCAGCCCCAGCATTTT
many	TRBV7-2	TRBJ2-7	.	CASSLTRVPSYEQYF	TGTGCCAGCAGCTTAACCAGGGTTCCTTCCTACGAGCAGTACTTC
.	TRBV18	TRBJ2-7	TRBD1	CASSTNRGLYEQYF	TGTGCCAGCTCAACCAACAGGGGGTTATACGAGCAGTACTTC
few	TRBV20-1	TRBJ2-2	.	CSARGIAVTNTGELFF	TGCAGTGCTAGAGGGATAGCGGTAACGAACACCGGGGAGCTGTTTTTT
many	TRBV7-8	TRBJ2-3	TRBD2	CASSPLATSTDTQYF	TGTGCCAGCAGCCCACTAGCGACAAGCACAGATACGCAGTATTTT
.	TRBV18	TRBJ1-5	.	CASSPQGRNQPQHF	TGTGCCAGCTCACCACAGGGAAGGAATCAGCCCCAGCATTTT
.	TRBV20-1	TRBJ2-5	.	CSASIGQEETQYF	TGCAGTGCTAGTATTGGGCAAGAAGAGACCCAGTACTTC
few	TRBV7-9	TRBJ2-7	.	CASRAEGFSYEQYF	TGTGCCAGCAGAGCCGAAGGATTCTCCTACGAGCAGTACTTC
few	TRBV29-1	TRBJ2-7	.	CSVVSQVEQYF	TGCAGCGTTGTATCGCAGGTCGAGCAGTACTTC
.	TRBV20-1	TRBJ1-1	TRBD1	CSARGGQGASEAFF	TGCAGTGCTAGAGGGGGACAGGGGGCTTCTGAAGCTTTCTTT
.	TRBV7-9	TRBJ2-1	TRBD1	CASSKQDRGNEQFF	TGTGCCAGCAGCAAGCAGGACAGGGGCAATGAGCAGTTCTTC
.	TRBV14	TRBJ2-7	TRBD2	CASSQVPGLGYEQYF	TGTGCCAGCAGCCAAGTACCGGGACTAGGCTACGAGCAGTACTTC
many	TRBV20-1	TRBJ2-1	.	CSARDPRERYNEQFF	TGCAGTGCTAGAGATCCCCGGGAACGGTACAATGAGCAGTTCTTC